Listed below are T cell receptor beta chains from one sample, sequenced in a study of blood T cells in healthy people across ages. TCRdb re-called the 5' RACE reads with MiXCR, one entry per CDR3 protein. The sample shows fewer than 1.5 million distinct CDR3 sequences, about 40% of them seen only once. Material for sequencing was blood. The receptors come from a woman aged 18 to 35 in good health. CDR3s include the opening cysteine and the closing phenylalanine or tryptophan. D genes are given only for firm matches. Not all rows give a size; the values are once, few, many and, for expanded clones, a class.

>TRBV5-1|TRBJ2-7|.|TRBD2|16
TGCGCCAGCAGCCCGGCGGGAACTAGCGGGAGAGGCGAGCAGTACTTC
CASSPAGTSGRGEQYF
>TRBV7-9|TRBJ2-5|few|.|15
TGTGCCAGCAGCTTACGCCTATTACCGGGAGAGACCCAGTACTTC
CASSLRLLPGETQYF
>TRBV27|TRBJ2-1|.|TRBD1|15
TGTGCCAGCAGTTCGGGGCTGGGACAGGGGGTTCGGCAGTTCTTC
CASSSGLGQGVRQFF
>TRBV13|TRBJ1-1|.|.|14
TGTGCCAGCTCCATATCCACAGGGCGCACTGAAGCTTTCTTT
CASSISTGRTEAFF
>TRBV5-1|TRBJ2-7|.|.|15
TGCGCCAGCAGGAGGGCCGGGACTGAATATTACGAGCAGTACTTC
CASRRAGTEYYEQYF
>TRBV20-1|TRBJ1-5|.|.|14
TGCAGTGCCGGGGCAGGGTTCGGGAATCAGCCCCAGCATTTT
CSAGAGFGNQPQHF
>TRBV20-1|TRBJ1-4|.|.|15
TGCAGTGCGACGGACAGCCTGGGGACTAATGAAAAACTGTTTTTT
CSATDSLGTNEKLFF
>TRBV4-2|TRBJ1-5|.|.|16
TGTGCCAGCAGCCATCCCCAGACCGGGGGCAATCAGCCCCAGCATTTT
CASSHPQTGGNQPQHF
>TRBV28|TRBJ1-6|once|.|16
TGTGCCAGCAGTTTGGAGGAAGGAGCGGGTAATTCACCCCTCCACTTT
CASSLEEGAGNSPLHF
>TRBV7-9|TRBJ2-2|few|.|17
TGTGCCAGCAGTCCTACCGCCGGGGGAGGAGACACCGGGGAGCTGTTTTTT
CASSPTAGGGDTGELFF
>TRBV6-6|TRBJ1-2|.|.|13
TGTGCCAGCAGTCCCAGGGGACAAGGTGGCTACACCTTC
CASSPRGQGGYTF
>TRBV7-8|TRBJ2-5|few|TRBD2|16
TGTGCCAGCAGCTTAATCCTAGCGGGAAACCAAGAGACCCAGTACTTC
CASSLILAGNQETQYF
>TRBV4-2|TRBJ1-2|many|TRBD1|14
TGTGCCAGCAGCCAGGCTGACAGGGGCTATGGCTACACCTTC
CASSQADRGYGYTF
>TRBV5-1|TRBJ1-1|.|.|14
TGCGCCAGCAGCGTCGCCAGTTCGAACACTGAAGCTTTCTTT
CASSVASSNTEAFF
>TRBV5-1|TRBJ1-5|.|.|16
TGCGCCAGCAGCTTGGGGGGTCAGGGTTTAGGGCAGCCCCAGCATTTT
CASSLGGQGLGQPQHF
>TRBV13|TRBJ2-7|.|TRBD1|17
TGTGCCAGCAGCTTAGTAGGACAGGGCATTCCATACAATGAGCAGTACTTC
CASSLVGQGIPYNEQYF
>TRBV7-9|TRBJ2-1|.|TRBD2|13
TGTGCCAGCATTATAGCGGGGGAGTCTGAGCAGTTCTTC
CASIIAGESEQFF
>TRBV29-1|TRBJ2-7|few|TRBD1|15
TGCAGCGTCTCCGTGGGGACAGGGGCCTCCTACGAGCAGTACTTC
CSVSVGTGASYEQYF
>TRBV6-4|TRBJ1-2|.|.|15
TGTGCCAGCAGTGACGTCGCCGGGACGGTATATGGCTACACCTTC
CASSDVAGTVYGYTF
>TRBV4-2|TRBJ2-3|.|TRBD2|18
TGTGCCAGCAGCCAAGGAGATCTAGCGGGGGGATCCACAGATACGCAGTATTTT
CASSQGDLAGGSTDTQYF
>TRBV12-3/TRBV12-4|TRBJ2-5|.|TRBD1|14
TGTGCCAGCAGTCGGGGACAGTGGGCAGAGACCCAGTACTTC
CASSRGQWAETQYF
>TRBV5-1|TRBJ1-6|few|.|14
TGCGCCAGCTACATCGGCGAGGGGAATTCACCCCTCCACTTT
CASYIGEGNSPLHF
>TRBV12-3/TRBV12-4|TRBJ1-3|few|.|14
TGTGCCAGCAGTCCCCCTTTAACTGGAAACACCATATATTTT
CASSPPLTGNTIYF
>TRBV10-3|TRBJ1-1|.|.|15
TGTGCCATCAGTGAGAGGGACGGATTCGATACTGAAGCTTTCTTT
CAISERDGFDTEAFF
>TRBV25-1|TRBJ2-1|.|TRBD2|19
TGTGCCAGCAGTCGCCTATTACTAGCGGGAGGGCCCAAGTTCAATGAGCAGTTCTTC
CASSRLLLAGGPKFNEQFF
>TRBV18|TRBJ2-5|.|.|15
TGTGCCAGCTCACCAATGAGGAGTACCGAAGAGACCCAGTACTTC
CASSPMRSTEETQYF
>TRBV9|TRBJ2-3|.|TRBD2|18
TGTGCCAGCAGCCTTGGGACTAGCGGGGGATTAAGCACAGATACGCAGTATTTT
CASSLGTSGGLSTDTQYF
>TRBV18|TRBJ1-2|once|TRBD1|15
TGTGCCAGCTCACCGAACCCGACAGGGGACTATGGCTACACCTTC
CASSPNPTGDYGYTF
>TRBV6-6|TRBJ2-5|once|.|14
TGTGCCAGCAGTTACAGAGAGTCTGGGGAGGCCCAGTACTTC
CASSYRESGEAQYF
>TRBV6-2/TRBV6-3|TRBJ1-2|few|.|14
TGTGCCAGCAGAAGCCGACAGAAATACTATGGCTACACCTTC
CASRSRQKYYGYTF
>TRBV5-1|TRBJ2-2|.|TRBD1|16
TGCGCCAGCAGCTTGGCCGGGACAGTGAACACCGGGGAGCTGTTTTTT
CASSLAGTVNTGELFF
>TRBV7-8|TRBJ2-1|.|.|16
TGTGCCAGCAGCTTAGTTGGGTCGGGTACCTACAATGAGCAGTTCTTC
CASSLVGSGTYNEQFF
>TRBV10-3|TRBJ2-3|.|TRBD2|17
TGTGCCATCCGGTCGGGTGGACTAGCGGCAGTTGGAGATACGCAGTATTTT
CAIRSGGLAAVGDTQYF
>TRBV19|TRBJ2-7|once|.|13
TGTGCCAGTAGTAGGTCGGCAGACTACGAGCAGTACTTC
CASSRSADYEQYF
>TRBV12-3/TRBV12-4|TRBJ2-7|.|TRBD2|14
TGTGCCAGCAGGGGGACTAGCGAAACCTACGAGCAGTACTTC
CASRGTSETYEQYF
>TRBV10-2|TRBJ2-5|few|TRBD2|16
TGCGCCAGCAGTGATCTAGCGGGCCCCCGGAAAGAGACCCAGTACTTC
CASSDLAGPRKETQYF
>TRBV7-2|TRBJ1-5|.|TRBD1|17
TGTGCCAGCAGCTTAGATGGGACAGGGATGGGCAATCAGCCCCAGCATTTT
CASSLDGTGMGNQPQHF
>TRBV6-5|TRBJ1-2|few|.|14
TGTGCCAGCAGTTACGGGGGCGCAGCCTATGGCTACACCTTC
CASSYGGAAYGYTF
>TRBV7-7|TRBJ2-1|.|TRBD2|14
TGTGCCAGCAGCTCGCGGGAGGGTCGGAGTGAGCAGTTCTTC
CASSSREGRSEQFF
>TRBV5-1|TRBJ2-7|.|.|14
TGCGCCAGCGGCCCTGGACAGAGCTCCTACGAGCAGTACTTC
CASGPGQSSYEQYF
>TRBV20-1|TRBJ1-1|.|.|15
TGCAGTGCCACCTCCCTGACAGGCCGGAACACTGAAGCTTTCTTT
CSATSLTGRNTEAFF
>TRBV11-1|TRBJ1-1|.|.|14
TGTGCCAGCAGCTTATGGGACACAAACACTGAAGCTTTCTTT
CASSLWDTNTEAFF
>TRBV20-1|TRBJ2-1|few|.|13
TGCAGTGCTAGTCGGGGGGCCGAGAATGAGCAGTTCTTC
CSASRGAENEQFF
>TRBV9|TRBJ2-7|.|.|12
TGTGCCAGCAGCGTAGGCAGGGACGAGCAGTACTTC
CASSVGRDEQYF
>TRBV10-3|TRBJ1-2|few|.|12
TGTGCCATCAGTGAGGTGGGGGATGGCTACACCTTC
CAISEVGDGYTF
>TRBV9|TRBJ1-1|.|TRBD1|16
TGTGCCAGCAGCGCTACAGGGGGACGGATGAACACTGAAGCTTTCTTT
CASSATGGRMNTEAFF
>TRBV20-1|TRBJ2-7|few|TRBD1|16
TGCAGTGCAAGAAATATAGGACAGGGAGCTTTCTACGAGCAGTACTTC
CSARNIGQGAFYEQYF
>TRBV24-1|TRBJ2-2|few|TRBD1|17
TGTGCCACCAGTGATTCCGGACAGGGGGCTGTCACCGGGGAGCTGTTTTTT
CATSDSGQGAVTGELFF
>TRBV4-1|TRBJ1-5|.|TRBD1|17
TGCGCCAGCAGCCAAGAAATAGCCCCGGGACAGGCGGCACCCCAGCATTTT
CASSQEIAPGQAAPQHF
>TRBV4-2|TRBJ1-1|.|.|17
TGTGCCAGCAGCCACCCCGAGGGCCCGGGGATCAACACTAAAGCTTTCTTT
CASSHPEGPGINTKAFF
>TRBV5-6|TRBJ1-2|.|TRBD1|14
TGTGCCAGCAGCTCTTCAGGGGGTTCTCTTGGCTACACCTTC
CASSSSGGSLGYTF
>TRBV3-1|TRBJ2-4|.|.|11
TGTGCCAGCAGCCACATGTACATTCAGTACTTC
CASSHMYIQYF
>TRBV3-1|TRBJ2-1|.|TRBD2|14
TGTGCCAGCAGCCAAGGCGGGGGGGGGAATGAGCAGTTCTTC
CASSQGGGGNEQFF
>TRBV20-1|TRBJ2-7|.|.|14
TGCAGTGCTAGGAGCTCGAGCTCCTACAATGAGCAGTACTTC
CSARSSSSYNEQYF
>TRBV4-1|TRBJ2-7|few|.|15
TGCGCCAGCAGCCAAGTGCGTCTAAGTGGCTACGAGCAGTACTTC
CASSQVRLSGYEQYF
>TRBV20-1|TRBJ2-5|.|TRBD2|16
TGCAGTGCTAGAAAAGGACTAGCGGGGGGGCAAGAGACCCAGTACTTC
CSARKGLAGGQETQYF
>TRBV14|TRBJ2-1|.|.|14
TGTGCCAGCAGCCAAGTGTTAGGAGGGGACGAGCAGTTCTTC
CASSQVLGGDEQFF
>TRBV12-3/TRBV12-4|TRBJ2-7|few|TRBD1|15
TGTGCCAGCAGTTCCTCGGACAGGGGGTTGTACGAGCAGTACTTC
CASSSSDRGLYEQYF
>TRBV29-1|TRBJ1-2|few|.|12
TGCAGCGTTGAAGATTTCCCGGGTGGCTACACCTTC
CSVEDFPGGYTF